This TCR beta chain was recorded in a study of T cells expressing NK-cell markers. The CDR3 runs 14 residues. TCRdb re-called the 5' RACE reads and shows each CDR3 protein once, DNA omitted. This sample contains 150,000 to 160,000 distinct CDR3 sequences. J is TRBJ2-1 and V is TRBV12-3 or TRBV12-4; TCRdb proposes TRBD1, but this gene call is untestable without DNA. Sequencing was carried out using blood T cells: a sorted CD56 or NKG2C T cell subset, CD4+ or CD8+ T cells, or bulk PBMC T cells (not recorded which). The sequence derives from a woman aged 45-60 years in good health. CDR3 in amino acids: CASSLALGGNEQFF.